A single sample gave rise to the 27 T cell receptor beta chains below, sequenced in a study of T cell responses to AZD1222 COVID-19 vaccine. Profiled with immunoSEQ multiplex PCR; TCRdb holds only in-frame clones, not every one. The sample records approximately 96,000 clones, around 90% being singletons. The sequences come from peripheral blood, collected 28 days after the second AZD1222 dose. These receptors were taken from an adult who received the AZD1222 COVID-19 vaccine.

The gene calls are TRBV18 and TRBJ1-3, with no clear D. Germline V CDR1 and CDR2: KGHSH, LQKENI. Between the trimmed V and J ends, which lost 2 bases and 4 bases, there was a span of 6 bases. The CDR3 consists of 13 residues. CDR3 bases: TGTGCCAGCTCACCAGCTAACGGAAACACCATATATTTT. Protein sequence: CASSPANGNTIYF.

The chain joins TRBV29-1 to TRBJ1-5, with 7 bases matching TRBD1. V was pared by 6 bases and J by 2 bases, with 7 bases of the junction left unmatched. The CDR3 loop spans 14 amino acids. CDR1 is SQVTM, CDR2 ANQGSEA, per germline. CDR3: CSVRQGWGNQPQHF. For the CDR3, the DNA is TGCAGCGTCCGACAGGGTTGGGGCAATCAGCCCCAGCATTTT.

This clone has a single count. The V and J genes are TRBV5-1 and TRBJ1-3; D gene ambiguous. The CDR3 is made up of 15 amino acids. From germline, CDR1 is SGHRS and CDR2 YFSETQ. Trimming took off 5 bases at V and 0 bases at J, with 12 bases between the two ends. In DNA form, the CDR3 reads TGCGCCAGCAGAGACCCGGGTTCCTCTGGAAACACCATATATTTT. Its protein product is CASRDPGSSGNTIYF.

The V call is TRBV2, the J call TRBJ2-5; 12 bases are shared with TRBD2. Germline V CDR1 and CDR2: SNHLY, FYNNEI. This CDR3 comprises 14 residues. V gave up 7 bases and J gave up 5 bases; unmatched junction bases: 5. The CDR3 loop reads CASTGLAGWETQYF. The CDR3 coding sequence is TGTGCCAGCACCGGACTAGCGGGGTGGGAGACCCAGTACTTC.

The genes are TRBV19 and TRBJ1-6; 7 bases agree with TRBD1. V lost 7 bases and J lost 8; bases outside the gene matches: 5. Germline assignment: CDR1 LNHDA and CDR2 SQIVND (reference sequence). The CDR3 sequence is 13 residues long. Here the CDR3 reads CASNRGPHSPLHF. The CDR3 region has the DNA TGTGCCAGTAACAGGGGTCCGCATTCACCCCTCCACTTT. Full variable domain (remainder filled in from reference TRBV19 and TRBJ1-6): DGGITQSPKYLFRKEGQNVTLSCEQNLNHDAMYWYRQDPGQGLRLIYYSQIVNDFQKGDIAEGYSVSREKKESFPLTVTSAQKNPTAFYLCASNRGPHSPLHFGNGTRLTVT.

The rearrangement joins TRBV9 to TRBJ2-7; D may correspond to TRBD1 or TRBD2 (5 bases each). The CDR3 extends over 13 amino acids. The germline V gene encodes CDR1 SGDLS and CDR2 YYNGEE. The germline V and J ends were trimmed by 4 bases and 0 bases, with 8 bases remaining between them. CDR3 bases: TGTGCCAGCAGCCCAGGGAGCTCCTACGAGCAGTACTTC. Its protein product is CASSPGSSYEQYF. The full variable domain, with the rest looked up from reference TRBV9 and TRBJ2-7, is DSGVTQTPKHLITATGQRVTLRCSPRSGDLSVYWYQQSLDQGLQFLIQYYNGEERAKGNILERFSAQQFPDLHSELNLSSLELGDSALYFCASSPGSSYEQYFGPGTRLTVT.

This chain uses TRBV19 with TRBJ2-7; 8 bases fit TRBD2. V lost 5 bases to trimming and J lost 3 bases; unmatched junction nucleotides: 3. This CDR3 is built from 13 residues. Germline V gene data show CDR1 as LNHDA and CDR2 as SQIVND (reference sequence). This chain's CDR3 is CASSGGGFYEQYF. DNA of the CDR3: TGTGCCAGTAGTGGCGGGGGGTTCTACGAGCAGTACTTC. Based on the CDR3 plus reference TRBV19 and TRBJ2-7, the full variable domain is DGGITQSPKYLFRKEGQNVTLSCEQNLNHDAMYWYRQDPGQGLRLIYYSQIVNDFQKGDIAEGYSVSREKKESFPLTVTSAQKNPTAFYLCASSGGGFYEQYFGPGTRLTVT.

V gene TRBV5-6 combines with J gene TRBJ2-7; 8 bases agree with TRBD1. CDR3 length: 14 amino acids. V lost 5 bases to trimming and J lost 4 bases; unmatched junction nucleotides: 8. Germline V gives CDR1 SGHDT, CDR2 YYEEEE. CDR3 region: CASSSGTGIYEQYF. CDR3 coding DNA: TGTGCCAGCAGTTCGGGGACAGGCATATACGAGCAGTACTTC.

This chain links TRBV7-2 with TRBJ1-6; no definite D call. The V gene's germline CDR1 is SGHTA and CDR2 FQGNSA. The CDR3 extends over 15 amino acids. V shed 3 bases and J shed 7 bases, with 13 bases lying between them. CDR3 protein: CASSFPDRWNSPLHF. Here the CDR3 DNA reads TGTGCCAGCAGCTTTCCCGACCGATGGAATTCACCCCTCCACTTT. The variable domain in full, completed from reference TRBV7-2 and TRBJ1-6, reads GAGVSQSPSNKVTEKGKDVELRCDPISGHTALYWYRQSLGQGLEFLIYFQGNSAPDKSGLPSDRFSAERTGGSVSTLTIQRTQQEDSAVYLCASSFPDRWNSPLHFGNGTRLTVT.

J is TRBJ1-5 and V is TRBV27, with unresolved D. Trimming removed 3 bases at V and 9 bases at J, with 12 bases between. The CDR3 has 13 amino acids. The V gene's germline CDR1 is MNHEY and CDR2 SMNVEV (reference sequence). CDR3 residues: CASSLSKGLPQHF. The CDR3, as DNA: TGTGCCAGCAGTTTGTCAAAGGGATTGCCCCAGCATTTT.

This sequence joins TRBV3-1 (or the pseudogene TRBV3-2) and TRBJ1-2; 10 nucleotides line up with TRBD1. Germline values: CDR1 LGHDT, CDR2 YNNKEL (reference sequence). The V segment lost 1 base and the J segment 8 bases; nucleotides outside the gene matches: 10. This CDR3 region has 16 residues. The CDR3 loop reads CASSQGPGTGARGYTF. In nucleotides, the CDR3 is TGTGCCAGCAGCCAAGGGCCCGGGACAGGGGCTAGGGGCTACACCTTC.

This rearrangement joins TRBV28 to TRBJ1-5; no reliable D call. V shed 5 bases and J shed 0 bases, with 17 bases lying between them. The germline V gene has CDR1 MDHEN and CDR2 SYDVKM. The CDR3 runs 17 residues. CDR3 sequence reads: CASSHAVQFYSNQPQHF. Written as DNA, the CDR3 is TGTGCCAGCAGTCACGCTGTGCAGTTTTATAGCAATCAGCCCCAGCATTTT.

The V call is TRBV9, the J call TRBJ1-6; no clear D gene. Germline V gives CDR1 SGDLS, CDR2 YYNGEE. The CDR3 sequence is 13 residues long. Trimming removed 6 bases at V and 9 bases at J, with 13 bases between. This CDR3 is CASNTEGGSPLHF. The CDR3 DNA sequence: TGTGCCAGCAACACCGAAGGTGGTTCACCCCTCCACTTT.

The gene calls are TRBV30 and TRBJ1-5, with TRBD1 as a possible D gene (5 bases). The CDR3 consists of 16 residues. Looked up from germline, CDR1 is GTSNPN and CDR2 is SVGIG (reference sequence). The ends were cut back, 0 bases at V and 1 base at J, with 13 bases in the middle. CDR3 sequence reads: CAWSVLGAVSNQPQHF. For the CDR3, the DNA is TGTGCCTGGAGTGTACTTGGGGCTGTGAGCAATCAGCCCCAGCATTTT.

This chain joins TRBV7-9 and TRBJ2-1; 11 bases fit TRBD2. V gave up 5 bases and J gave up 9 bases; unmatched junction bases: 9. The CDR3 extends over 15 amino acids. Per the germline V gene, CDR1 is SEHNR and CDR2 is FQNEAQ (reference sequence). In nucleotides, the CDR3 is TGTGCCAGCAGCGAACTAGCGGGAGTCTCGGGTGAGCAGTTCTTC. This sequence encodes CASSELAGVSGEQFF.

V gene TRBV18 combines with J gene TRBJ2-2; 8 bases align to TRBD1. The V gene's germline CDR1 is KGHSH and CDR2 LQKENI. Unmatched junction bases numbered 8, after V lost 3 bases and J lost 5 bases. This CDR3 is 16 amino acids long. CDR3 nucleotides: TGTGCCAGCTCACCTTTTCGAGACAGGGGAACCGGGGAGCTGTTTTTT. Protein product: CASSPFRDRGTGELFF.

The rearrangement uses TRBV13 and TRBJ1-1; D ambiguous. This CDR3 is 15 amino acids long. Germline V gene lookup returns CDR1 PRHDT and CDR2 FYEKMQ (reference sequence). V was clipped by 4 bases and J by 5 bases, with 17 bases between them. The CDR3 loop reads CASSSWTQKRTEAFF. The DNA of the CDR3 is TGTGCCAGCAGCTCCTGGACTCAAAAACGGACTGAAGCTTTCTTT.

The sample holds one count of this clone. The rearrangement joins TRBV18 to TRBJ2-6; D is possibly TRBD1 (5 bases). The length of the CDR3 is 18 residues. Germline-derived CDR1 and CDR2 are KGHSH and LQKENI. Trimming cost V 2 bases and J 0 bases, with 14 bases left between them. CDR3 in DNA: TGTGCCAGCTCACCATTGACAGCGTTCCGCTCTGGGGCCAACGTCCTGACTTTC. Protein: CASSPLTAFRSGANVLTF. Together with reference TRBV18 and TRBJ2-6, the CDR3 gives the full variable domain: NAGVMQNPRHLVRRRGQEARLRCSPMKGHSHVYWYRQLPEEGLKFMVYLQKENIIDESGMPKERFSAEFPKEGPSILRIQQVVRGDSAAYFCASSPLTAFRSGANVLTFGAGSRLTVL.

CDR3 DNA sequence: TGTGCCAGCAGTTACTCGACTAGCGCCTACGAGCAGTACTTC. It is translated as CASSYSTSAYEQYF. This chain links TRBV6-2 or TRBV6-3 with TRBJ2-7; 8 positions match TRBD2. CDR3 length: 14 amino acids. Germline assignment: CDR1 MNHEY and CDR2 SVGEGT. Unmatched junction bases numbered 0, after V lost 0 bases and J lost 2 bases.

The genes are TRBV27 and TRBJ2-1; 7 bases align to TRBD1. The CDR3 extends over 17 amino acids. Germline V gives CDR1 MNHEY, CDR2 SMNVEV (reference sequence). The V segment lost 2 bases and the J segment 4 bases; nucleotides outside the gene matches: 11. The CDR3 is CASSLPAGRDRYNEQFF. In DNA form, the CDR3 reads TGTGCCAGCAGTTTACCAGCCGGCCGGGACAGATACAATGAGCAGTTCTTC.

The chain links TRBV2 to TRBJ1-3; TRBD1 is a possible D gene (5 bases). V lost 8 bases to trimming and J lost 0 bases, with 8 bases between them. Germline assignment: CDR1 SNHLY and CDR2 FYNNEI. The CDR3 spans 13 residues. CDR3 bases: TGTGCCAGCCTCAGGGACTCTGGAAACACCATATATTTT. Encoded protein: CASLRDSGNTIYF. Variable domain in full (rest from reference TRBV2 and TRBJ1-3): EPEVTQTPSHQVTQMGQEVILRCVPISNHLYFYWYRQILGQKVEFLVSFYNNEISEKSEIFDDQFSVERPDGSNFTLKIRSTKLEDSAMYFCASLRDSGNTIYFGEGSWLTVV.

The chain uses TRBV27 and TRBJ1-1; tentative D call: TRBD1 (6 bases). V lost 5 bases and J lost 4, with 11 bases in between. There are 13 residues in the CDR3. Per the germline V gene, CDR1 is MNHEY and CDR2 is SMNVEV (reference sequence). CDR3 protein: CASSPTGSTEAFF. As DNA, the CDR3 is TGTGCCAGCAGTCCTACAGGGAGCACTGAAGCTTTCTTT.

The gene calls are TRBV24-1 and TRBJ2-3, with 8 bases fitting TRBD1. V trimming: 5 bases; J trimming: 4 bases; junction bases outside the gene matches: 4. The CDR3 totals 14 residues. CDR1 KGHDR and CDR2 SFDVKD come from the germline V gene. The CDR3 DNA reads TGTGCCACCAGTGTGACAGGGGCTGCAGATACGCAGTATTTT. It translates to CATSVTGAADTQYF.

The chain joins TRBV5-1 to TRBJ2-2; 9 nucleotides line up with TRBD1. CDR3 length: 15 residues. Germline lookup yields CDR1 SGHRS and CDR2 YFSETQ. V shed 7 bases and J 7 bases; nucleotides not matched to a gene: 11. CDR3 protein: CASRTGTGNVGELFF. For the CDR3, the DNA is TGCGCCAGCCGAACCGGGACAGGGAACGTCGGGGAGCTGTTTTTT. The entire variable domain, with the rest obtained from reference TRBV5-1 and TRBJ2-2, is as follows: KAGVTQTPRYLIKTRGQQVTLSCSPISGHRSVSWYQQTPGQGLQFLFEYFSETQRNKGNFPGRFSGRQFSNSRSEMNVSTLELGDSALYLCASRTGTGNVGELFFGEGSRLTVL.

The genes are TRBV2 and TRBJ2-2, with D hard to call. The germline V and J ends were trimmed by 2 bases and 1 base, with 8 bases remaining between them. Per germline, CDR1 SNHLY and CDR2 FYNNEI. The CDR3 extends over 15 amino acids. CDR3 in amino acids: CASSERPGNTGELFF. The CDR3 DNA follows: TGTGCCAGCAGTGAAAGACCGGGGAACACCGGGGAGCTGTTTTTT.

The chain joins TRBV18 to TRBJ1-1; tentative D call: TRBD1 (5 bases). Trimming shortened V by 4 bases and J by 1 base, and 13 bases separated the two germline ends. CDR1 and CDR2 (germline): KGHSH, LQKENI. This CDR3 spans 15 amino acids. The CDR3 sequence is CASSLVRGENTEAFF. The CDR3 bases are TGTGCCAGCTCACTGGTCCGAGGGGAGAACACTGAAGCTTTCTTT.

There are a few counts of this clone. V and J are TRBV7-9 and TRBJ2-3, with 7 nucleotides matching TRBD1. Trimming took 7 bases from V and 8 from J; bases not matched to a gene: 6. Germline CDR1 reads SEHNR; CDR2 reads FQNEAQ (reference sequence). The CDR3 totals 12 residues. CDR3 in DNA: TGTGCCAGCACCGAGGGGGCGGGTACGCAGTATTTT. Protein: CASTEGAGTQYF.